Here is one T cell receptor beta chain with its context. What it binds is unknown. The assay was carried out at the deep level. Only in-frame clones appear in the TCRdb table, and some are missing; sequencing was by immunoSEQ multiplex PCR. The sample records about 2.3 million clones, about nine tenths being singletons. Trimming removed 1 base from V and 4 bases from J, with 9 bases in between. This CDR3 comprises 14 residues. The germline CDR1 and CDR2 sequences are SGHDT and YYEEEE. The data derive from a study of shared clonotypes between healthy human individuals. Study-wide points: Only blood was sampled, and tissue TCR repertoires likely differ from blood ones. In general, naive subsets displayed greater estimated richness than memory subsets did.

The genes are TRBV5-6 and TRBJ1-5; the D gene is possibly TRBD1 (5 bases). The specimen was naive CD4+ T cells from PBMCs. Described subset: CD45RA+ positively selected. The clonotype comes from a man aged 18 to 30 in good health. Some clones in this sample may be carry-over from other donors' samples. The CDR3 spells CASSLSGANQPQHF. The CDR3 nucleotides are TGTGCCAGCAGCTTGAGTGGGGCTAATCAGCCCCAGCATTTT.